This is a list of T cell receptor beta chains from one sample in a study of glioma-infiltrating T cells after dendritic cell vaccination. Assay: immunoSEQ multiplex PCR; the TCRdb copy retains only in-frame clones and omits some. Altogether more than 30,000 clones are present, approximately 90% being singletons, with the ten largest covering 2.2%. The specimen comprised blood, sampled before dendritic cell vaccination. These receptors were collected from a human donor with glioblastoma. Both conserved end residues are part of each CDR3. Each record gives: J gene, V gene, D gene, clone size, CDR3 protein, CDR3 DNA. The D gene is left open where the match is weak. The size of a clone is reported for some rows only, either as once, few or many, or as a class for expanded clones.

>TRBJ1-3|TRBV12-5|TRBD1|-
CASGRSRGVDTIYF
TGTGCTAGTGGTCGGAGCAGGGGGGTAGACACCATATATTTT
>TRBJ2-5|TRBV7-6|TRBD1|-
CASSLGTGHGETQYF
TGTGCCAGCAGCTTGGGGACAGGGCATGGAGAGACCCAGTACTTC
>TRBJ1-1|TRBV5-1|-|-
CASSYAPGRDNTEAFF
TGCGCCAGCAGCTACGCCCCCGGACGGGATAACACTGAAGCTTTCTTT
>TRBJ2-5|TRBV5-1|TRBD1|-
CASSWGTEETQYF
TGCGCCAGCAGCTGGGGGACAGAAGAGACCCAGTACTTC
>TRBJ2-2|TRBV5-4|TRBD1|-
CATGVRGIGELFF
TGTGCCACCGGGGTCAGGGGGATCGGGGAGCTGTTTTTT
>TRBJ1-2|TRBV19|TRBD1|-
CASSMPGTGSPGGGYTF
TGTGCCAGTAGTATGCCCGGGACAGGGAGCCCTGGTGGTGGCTACACCTTC
>TRBJ2-7|TRBV5-1|-|-
CASSAGQPSYEQYF
TGCGCCAGCAGCGCGGGACAGCCGTCCTACGAGCAGTACTTC
>TRBJ1-5|TRBV7-8|-|-
CASSLGGASQPQHF
TGTGCCAGCAGCTTAGGGGGCGCGAGTCAGCCCCAGCATTTT
>TRBJ1-1|TRBV19|-|-
CASEPGRGTEAFF
TGTGCCAGTGAACCGGGCCGGGGGACTGAAGCTTTCTTT
>TRBJ1-5|TRBV28|TRBD1|-
CASATGTGNQPQHF
TGTGCCAGCGCGACCGGGACAGGGAATCAGCCCCAGCATTTT
>TRBJ1-2|TRBV29-1|TRBD1|-
CSGATGDTRGYTF
TGCAGCGGGGCGACAGGGGACACCCGAGGCTACACCTTC
>TRBJ1-3|TRBV6-1|TRBD1|-
CASIDRGRGNTIYF
TGTGCCAGCATAGACAGGGGGCGAGGAAACACCATATATTTT
>TRBJ1-5|TRBV7-2|TRBD1|-
CASSFTGQSNQPQHF
TGTGCCAGCAGCTTTACGGGACAGTCCAATCAGCCCCAGCATTTT
>TRBJ2-5|TRBV5-1|-|-
CASSGGPGSETQYF
TGCGCCAGCAGCGGAGGACCGGGAAGTGAGACCCAGTACTTC
>TRBJ1-1|TRBV5-5|-|-
CASSATKDTEAFF
TGTGCCAGCAGCGCAACAAAAGACACTGAAGCTTTCTTT
>TRBJ2-1|TRBV5-1|TRBD1|-
CASNPGQGWSEQFF
TGCGCCAGCAACCCGGGACAGGGTTGGTCCGAGCAGTTCTTC
>TRBJ1-1|TRBV6-5|TRBD1|-
CASSWDRAMNTEAFF
TGTGCCAGCAGTTGGGACAGGGCCATGAACACTGAAGCTTTCTTT
>TRBJ1-6|TRBV30|-|-
CAWSGGGSYNSPLHF
TGTGCCTGGAGTGGGGGGGGTTCCTATAATTCACCCCTCCACTTT
>TRBJ2-7|TRBV7-2|TRBD2|-
CASSLAGGGYVGEQYF
TGTGCCAGCAGCTTAGCGGGCGGGGGGTACGTGGGCGAGCAGTACTTC
>TRBJ1-2|TRBV14|-|-
CASSQDTANYGYTF
TGTGCCAGCAGCCAAGATACAGCTAACTATGGCTACACCTTC
>TRBJ1-6|TRBV7-2|TRBD1|once
CASEPGQGMNSPLHF
TGTGCCAGCGAACCCGGACAGGGAATGAATTCACCCCTCCACTTT
>TRBJ1-4|TRBV15|-|-
CATSRVAGNYEKLFF
TGTGCCACCAGCAGAGTTGCAGGGAACTATGAAAAACTGTTTTTT
>TRBJ2-5|TRBV19|TRBD1|-
CASSLGGQGIETQYF
TGTGCCAGTAGTTTGGGGGGACAGGGAATAGAGACCCAGTACTTC
>TRBJ2-5|TRBV4-1|-|-
CASSPLALGGETQYF
TGCGCCAGCAGCCCACTAGCTCTTGGGGGAGAGACCCAGTACTTC
>TRBJ1-1|TRBV6-6|-|-
CASSYSGAHTEAFF
TGTGCCAGCAGTTACTCAGGGGCCCACACTGAAGCTTTCTTT
>TRBJ1-2|TRBV6-5|-|-
CASSYYGRDYGYTF
TGTGCCAGCAGTTACTATGGGAGGGACTATGGCTACACCTTC
>TRBJ1-2|TRBV5-1|-|once
CASSLARTDYGYTF
TGCGCCAGCAGCTTGGCCCGGACAGACTATGGCTACACCTTC
>TRBJ2-1|TRBV5-1|-|-
CASSSGTGNEQFF
TGCGCCAGCAGCTCCGGGACTGGCAATGAGCAGTTCTTC
>TRBJ2-7|TRBV7-6|TRBD1|-
CASSRTGGEQYF
TGTGCCAGCAGCCGAACAGGGGGCGAGCAGTACTTC
>TRBJ1-5|TRBV18|-|once
CASSLSQQGGGNQPQHF
TGTGCCAGCTCACTATCCCAGCAAGGAGGTGGCAATCAGCCCCAGCATTTT
>TRBJ1-5|TRBV7-9|-|-
CASSLGRAQPQHF
TGTGCCAGCAGCTTAGGCAGGGCTCAGCCCCAGCATTTT